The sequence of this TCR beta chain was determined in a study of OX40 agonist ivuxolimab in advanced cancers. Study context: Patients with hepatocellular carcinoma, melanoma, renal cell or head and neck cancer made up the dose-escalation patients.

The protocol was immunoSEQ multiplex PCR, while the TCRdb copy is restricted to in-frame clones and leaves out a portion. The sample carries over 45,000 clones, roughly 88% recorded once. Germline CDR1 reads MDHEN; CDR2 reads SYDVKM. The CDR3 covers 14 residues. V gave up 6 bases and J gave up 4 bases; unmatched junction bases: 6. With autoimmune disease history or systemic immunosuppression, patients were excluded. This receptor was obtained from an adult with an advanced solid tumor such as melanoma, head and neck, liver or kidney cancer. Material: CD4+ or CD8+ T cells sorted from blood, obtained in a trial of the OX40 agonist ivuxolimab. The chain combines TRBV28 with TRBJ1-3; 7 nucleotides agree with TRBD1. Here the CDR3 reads CASSTGTAGNTIYF. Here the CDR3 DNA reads TGTGCCAGCAGCACCGGGACAGCCGGAAACACCATATATTTT.